A single sample gave rise to the 23 T cell receptor beta chains below, sequenced in a study of blood T cells in healthy people across ages. With a J-beta primer mix and a sample-barcoded 5' primer, a second PCR ran about 7 to 11 cycles. TCRdb reprocessed the 5' RACE reads with MiXCR, giving one entry per CDR3 protein. This table has some 550,000 distinct CDR3 sequences, under 55% appearing once. The sequenced sample consisted of blood. The receptor source for this set is an elderly man in good health.

V is TRBV9 and J is TRBJ2-7, with 9 bases matching TRBD2. The trim removed 3 bases at V and 6 bases at J, leaving 1 base unmatched. CDR3 length equals 12 residues. Germline CDR1 and CDR2: SGDLS and YYNGEE. The CDR3 DNA sequence: TGTGCCAGCAGCGCAGCGGGGGGCGAGCAGTACTTC. It specifies CASSAAGGEQYF.

About this clonotype itself: An end of the junction does not agree with germline; a read error may underlie this. The chain carries TRBV7-2 and TRBJ2-1, with D perhaps matching TRBD2 (5 bases). Germline assignment: CDR1 SGHTA and CDR2 FQGNSA. The CDR3 runs to 11 residues. The CDR3 nucleotides read TGTGCCAGTAGCTTAGGCGAGGGGCAGTTCTTC. Encoded protein: CASSLGEGQFF.

The table lists this clonotype with a few counts. The rearrangement uses TRBV5-1 and TRBJ2-5; tentative D call: TRBD2 (7 bases). The end of the DNA fits TRBJ2-7 better, so the J call may be wrong. The CDR3 loop spans 16 amino acids. Germline V gene data show CDR1 as SGHRS and CDR2 as YFSETQ. This CDR3 reads CASSLVSGQGIDEQYF. As DNA, the CDR3 is TGCGCCAGCAGCTTGGTTAGCGGGCAGGGGATCGACGAGCAGTACTTC.

This chain connects TRBV29-1 to TRBJ2-3; D is possibly TRBD1 (5 bases). The CDR3 contains 13 residues. Per germline, CDR1 SQVTM and CDR2 ANQGSEA. Trimming cost V 3 bases and J 2 bases, with 9 bases left between them. CDR3 DNA sequence: TGCAGCGTTGAGGGGCTTGCCACAGATACGCAGTATTTT. This encodes CSVEGLATDTQYF.

This clonotype came up many times. The chain uses TRBV7-9 and TRBJ1-2; 10 bases are a match to TRBD1. The CDR3 loop spans 16 amino acids. Germline loops: CDR1 SEHNR, CDR2 FQNEAQ (reference sequence). J gave up 8 bases and V 1 base, and 10 bases lay outside the gene matches. The CDR3: CASSLGTGTGEGGYTF. The CDR3 nucleotides read TGTGCCAGCAGCTTAGGGACCGGGACAGGGGAAGGAGGCTACACCTTC.

The chain joins TRBV20-1 to TRBJ2-2; 7 nucleotides align to TRBD1. The CDR3 extends over 15 amino acids. Germline V CDR1 and CDR2: DFQATT, SNEGSKA (reference sequence). V lost 7 bases and J lost 2; bases outside the gene matches: 10. The CDR3 DNA reads as TGCAGTGTGTACAGGGGTAGTTTTAACACCGGGGAGCTGTTTTTT. Its protein is CSVYRGSFNTGELFF.

This clonotype was counted only a few times. The genes are TRBV7-9 and TRBJ2-3, with TRBD2 matching over 7 bases. Germline assignment: CDR1 SEHNR and CDR2 FQNEAQ (reference sequence). The CDR3 loop spans 14 amino acids. J gave up 2 bases and V 1 base, and 0 bases lay outside the gene matches. CDR3 protein: CASSLGDYTDTQYF. The DNA of the CDR3 is TGTGCCAGCAGCTTAGGGGACTACACAGATACGCAGTATTTT. The whole variable domain, remainder taken from reference TRBV7-9 and TRBJ2-3, is DTGVSQNPRHKITKRGQNVTFRCDPISEHNRLYWYRQTLGQGPEFLTYFQNEAQLEKSRLLSDRFSAERPKGSFSTLEIQRTEQGDSAMYLCASSLGDYTDTQYFGPGTRLTVL.

The gene calls are TRBV29-1 and TRBJ2-7; tentative D call: TRBD2 (6 bases). Germline V gene sequence: CDR1 SQVTM, CDR2 ANQGSEA. The CDR3 runs to 13 residues. The V and J ends lost 7 bases and 7 bases respectively, with 20 bases between them. In DNA, the CDR3 is TGCAGCGCGGAAAGGGACTGGGACGGGGAGCAGTACTTC. Its protein product is CSAERDWDGEQYF.

This clonotype was counted between two and nine times. Just one base apart from a much larger clone, this may be a read error. The V call is TRBV5-1, the J call TRBJ1-6, with D uncertain. The CDR3 contains 13 residues. Germline values: CDR1 SGHRS, CDR2 YFSETQ. V lost 3 bases to trimming and J lost 8 bases, with 9 bases between them. CDR3 sequence reads: CASSWDIDSPLHF. Written as DNA, the CDR3 is TGCGCCAGCAGCTGGGATATAGATTCACCCCTCCACTTT.

There are many counts of this clonotype. The chain has TRBV6-5 and TRBJ2-6; the D gene could be TRBD1 or TRBD2 (5 bases each). Looked up from germline, CDR1 is MNHEY and CDR2 is SVGAGI. The CDR3 is 16 amino acids. Between the trimmed V and J ends, which lost 6 bases and 4 bases, there was a span of 16 bases. The CDR3 DNA follows: TGTGCCAGCAGCTTAACCCGGGGCTCAGGGGCCAACGTCCTGACTTTC. This encodes CASSLTRGSGANVLTF.

This clonotype was observed a handful of times. The J gene is TRBJ2-7, the V gene TRBV20-1; TRBD2 matches at 10 bases. The germline V gene encodes CDR1 DFQATT and CDR2 SNEGSKA (reference sequence). V dropped 4 bases and J dropped 0; count of bases not matched to a gene: 0. The CDR3 covers 13 residues. CDR3 region: CSATSGGSYEQYF. Here the CDR3 DNA reads TGCAGTGCTACTAGCGGGGGCTCCTACGAGCAGTACTTC.

Concerning this clonotype itself: The germline gene is not matched at one end of the junction; a read error may be the cause. V is TRBV20-1 and J is TRBJ2-1; 7 bases align to TRBD2. CDR3 size: 12 residues. The germline V gene has CDR1 DFQATT and CDR2 SNEGSKA (reference sequence). This CDR3 reads CSGDSGYKEQFF. The CDR3 nucleotides are TGCAGTGGGGATAGCGGGTACAAGGAGCAGTTCTTC.

The chain links TRBV2 to TRBJ2-1; 10 positions match TRBD2. The germline gives CDR1 SNHLY, CDR2 FYNNEI. This CDR3 has 17 amino acids. After removal of 7 bases from V and 6 bases from J, the junction contained 15 bases not matched to a gene. DNA for the CDR3: TGTGCCAGCATCTCCGGCCCTAGCGGGAGAAGGCTCAATGAGCAGTTCTTC. It encodes CASISGPSGRRLNEQFF.

Here the CDR3 reads CASSSNSQSYEQYF. The CDR3 DNA reads TGTGCCAGCAGCTCAAATAGTCAGTCGTACGAGCAGTACTTC. The V gene is TRBV7-9, the J gene TRBJ2-7; D not certain. The germline gives CDR1 SEHNR, CDR2 FQNEAQ (reference sequence). Trimming removed 4 bases from V and 4 bases from J, with 14 bases in between. The CDR3 contains 14 residues.

The chain carries TRBV9 and TRBJ2-1; no definite D call. The CDR3 runs 15 residues. V was cut by 3 bases and J by 9 bases, with 19 bases left in between. Germline CDR1 SGDLS, CDR2 YYNGEE. The CDR3 protein is CASSAVVGRTPEQFF. Written as DNA, the CDR3 is TGTGCCAGCAGCGCCGTAGTGGGTCGGACCCCTGAGCAGTTCTTC.

The chain has TRBV27 and TRBJ2-3; TRBD1 matches 10 bases. The CDR3 has 16 amino acids. The germline gives CDR1 MNHEY, CDR2 SMNVEV (reference sequence). The V gene end was trimmed by 3 bases and the J gene end by 1 base; junction bases not matched to a gene: 4. CDR3 nucleotides: TGTGCCAGCAGTTTGGGACAGGGGCTTCGCACAGATACGCAGTATTTT. Encoded protein: CASSLGQGLRTDTQYF.

In this sample, this clonotype turned up a few times. The V and J genes are TRBV7-2 and TRBJ2-7; D is undetermined. Looked up from germline, CDR1 is SGHTA and CDR2 is FQGNSA. The CDR3 covers 17 residues. V lost 0 bases and J lost 5, with 20 bases in between. This CDR3 is CASSLAGIRSPLNEQYF. The CDR3 DNA follows: TGTGCCAGCAGCTTAGCTGGCATCCGGAGCCCGTTAAACGAGCAGTACTTC.

The rearrangement uses TRBV29-1 and TRBJ2-7; 9 bases line up with TRBD1. In germline, CDR1 is SQVTM, CDR2 ANQGSEA. The V gene end was trimmed by 6 bases and the J gene end by 2 bases; junction bases not matched to a gene: 5. The CDR3 covers 13 residues. DNA for the CDR3: TGCAGCGTCTCCCGGGACAGGGCCTACGAGCAGTACTTC. Translation gives CSVSRDRAYEQYF.

This clonotype was seen repeatedly, ten times or more. The chain joins TRBV6-5 to TRBJ2-1, with D perhaps TRBD2 (6 bases). From germline, CDR1 is MNHEY and CDR2 SVGAGI. This CDR3 has 15 residues. V lost 5 bases and J lost 0, with 11 bases in between. The CDR3 DNA is TGTGCCAGCAGTGACACGGGGGACTCCTACAATGAGCAGTTCTTC. Encoded protein: CASSDTGDSYNEQFF.

This chain joins TRBV10-3 and TRBJ2-1; weak D call: TRBD1 (7 bases). CDR3 size: 14 residues. CDR1 and CDR2 (germline): ENHRY, SYGVKD. Trimming took 6 bases from V and 7 from J, leaving 16 bases between them. The DNA of the CDR3 is TGTGCCATCAGGGGCGGGACAGCGCGGAATGAGCAGTTCTTC. Translation gives CAIRGGTARNEQFF.

This clonotype has a handful of counts. The V call is TRBV25-1, the J call TRBJ2-7; 7 bases agree with TRBD1. The CDR3 covers 15 residues. Germline V gene data show CDR1 as MGHDK and CDR2 as SYGVNS. The junction had 5 bases not matched to a gene; V was cut back by 0 bases and J by 3 bases. CDR3 DNA sequence: TGTGCCAGCAGTGAATATGGCAACAGGGGCTACGAGCAGTACTTC. As protein: CASSEYGNRGYEQYF.

A few counts support this clonotype. V is TRBV6-5 and J is TRBJ2-2, with 9 bases identical to TRBD1. Looked up from germline, CDR1 is MNHEY and CDR2 is SVGAGI. The V and J ends lost 2 bases and 6 bases, in that order; junction bases with no gene match: 7. The CDR3 is made up of 16 amino acids. CDR3 sequence reads: CASSYRPGTGSGELFF. The CDR3 DNA follows: TGTGCCAGCAGTTACCGTCCCGGGACAGGGTCCGGGGAGCTGTTTTTT.

The sample holds a few counts of this clonotype. V usage is TRBV4-3 and J usage is TRBJ2-3; 14 nucleotides agree with TRBD2. V lost 1 base and J lost 13; bases outside the gene matches: 4. CDR3 size: 14 residues. The germline gives CDR1 LGHNA, CDR2 YSLEER. CDR3 region: CASSQGWTSGGKYF. CDR3 in DNA: TGCGCCAGCAGCCAAGGATGGACTAGCGGGGGGAAGTATTTT.